The source of this T cell receptor beta chain is a study of blood T cells in healthy people across ages. About the study: When template switching was applied, about one barcoded beta molecule was captured per two T cells.

The CDR3 contains 15 residues. Germline CDR1 reads LGHNA; CDR2 reads YNFKEQ. V was pared by 0 bases and J by 6 bases, with 6 bases of the junction left unmatched. The second PCR ran about 7 to 12 cycles with a sample-barcoded 5' primer and J-beta primers. Tags on each cDNA molecule came from a template-switch adaptor with 12 random nucleotides. Via MiXCR, TCRdb re-called the 5' RACE reads, giving one row per CDR3 protein. The table records about 900,000 distinct CDR3 sequences, roughly 52% of them present only once. The authors extracted at least 5.5 micrograms of total RNA per sample. The genes are TRBV4-2 and TRBJ1-2, with 8 bases identical to TRBD1. The TCR comes from a man between 25 and 39 years old in good health. Sequenced sample: blood. The CDR3 DNA follows: TGTGCCAGCAGCCAAGATCCCGGACAGGGCCATGGCTACACCTTC. It specifies CASSQDPGQGHGYTF.